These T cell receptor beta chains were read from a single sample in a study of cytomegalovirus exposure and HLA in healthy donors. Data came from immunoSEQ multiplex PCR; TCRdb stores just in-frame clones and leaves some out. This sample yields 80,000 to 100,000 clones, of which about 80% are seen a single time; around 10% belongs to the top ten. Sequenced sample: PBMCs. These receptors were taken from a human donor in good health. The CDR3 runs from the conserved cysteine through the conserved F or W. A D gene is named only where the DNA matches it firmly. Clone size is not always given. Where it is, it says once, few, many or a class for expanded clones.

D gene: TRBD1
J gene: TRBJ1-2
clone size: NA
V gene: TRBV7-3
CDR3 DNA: TGTGCCAGCAGCTTGACATCTACAGGGGACGGTAGCTACACCTTC
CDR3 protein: CASSLTSTGDGSYTF

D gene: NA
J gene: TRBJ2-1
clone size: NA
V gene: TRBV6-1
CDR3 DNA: TGTGCCAGCAGTGGCACAGGGAGCTCCTACAATGAGCAGTTCTTC
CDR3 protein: CASSGTGSSYNEQFF

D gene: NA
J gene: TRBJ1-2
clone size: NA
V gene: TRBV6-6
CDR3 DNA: TGTGCCAGCCGACCGGGGGGGGCCTTCTATGGCTACACCTTC
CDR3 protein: CASRPGGAFYGYTF

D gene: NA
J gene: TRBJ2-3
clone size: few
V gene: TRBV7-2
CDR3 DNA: TGTGCCAGCAGCAGGCGAGGGTATAATACGCAGTATTTT
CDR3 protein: CASSRRGYNTQYF

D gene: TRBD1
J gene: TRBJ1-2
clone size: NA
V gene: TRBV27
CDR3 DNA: TGTGCCAGCAGGGAACTTGGGACAGCCAACTTAGGCTACACCTTC
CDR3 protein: CASRELGTANLGYTF

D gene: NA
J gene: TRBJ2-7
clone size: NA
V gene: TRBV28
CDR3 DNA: TGTGCCAGCAGTTTTCGGAGCTACGAGCAGTACTTC
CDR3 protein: CASSFRSYEQYF

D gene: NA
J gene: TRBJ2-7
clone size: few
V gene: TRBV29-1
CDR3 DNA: TGCAGCGTTGAAAGTAGTTACGAGCAGTACTTC
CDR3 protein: CSVESSYEQYF

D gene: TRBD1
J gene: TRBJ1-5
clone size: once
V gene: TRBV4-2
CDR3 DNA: TGTGCCAGCAGCCAGCAGGACAGGGGTAGCAATCAGTCCCAGCATTTT
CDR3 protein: CASSQQDRGSNQSQHF

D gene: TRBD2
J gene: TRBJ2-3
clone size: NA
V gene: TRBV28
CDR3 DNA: TGTGCCAGCAGTACTAGCGGGGTCACAGATACGCAGTATTTT
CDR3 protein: CASSTSGVTDTQYF

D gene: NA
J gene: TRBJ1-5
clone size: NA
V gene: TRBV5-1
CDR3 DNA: TGCGCCAGCAGCCCCCCGGGCAGGGGTCCATATCAGCCCCAACATTTT
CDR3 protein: CASSPPGRGPYQPQHF

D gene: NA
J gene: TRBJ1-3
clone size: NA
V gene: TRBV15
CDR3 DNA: TGTGCCACCAGCAGAGATAGGAGCAGGGCCTCTGGAAACACCATATATTTT
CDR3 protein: CATSRDRSRASGNTIYF

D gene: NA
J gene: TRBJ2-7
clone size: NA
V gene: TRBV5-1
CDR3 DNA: TGCGCCAGCAGCCCCGGTACAGGGCGGGAGCAGTACTTC
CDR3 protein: CASSPGTGREQYF

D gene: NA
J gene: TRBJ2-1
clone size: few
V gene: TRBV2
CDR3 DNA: TGTGCCAGCAGTGAGGGCGTGAGCTCCTACAATGAGCAGTTCTTC
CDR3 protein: CASSEGVSSYNEQFF

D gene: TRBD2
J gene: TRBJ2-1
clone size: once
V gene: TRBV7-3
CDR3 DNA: TGTGCCAGCAGCCCCGCCGGGACTATCTACAATGAGCAGTTCTTC
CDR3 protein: CASSPAGTIYNEQFF

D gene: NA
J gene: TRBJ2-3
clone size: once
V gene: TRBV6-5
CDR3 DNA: TGTGCCAGCAGTTACCGATTCTTCTCCTACACAGATACGCAGTATTTT
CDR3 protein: CASSYRFFSYTDTQYF

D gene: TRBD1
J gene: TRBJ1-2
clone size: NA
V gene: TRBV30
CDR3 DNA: TGTGCCTGGACACAGGGGACGTGGGGCTACACCTTC
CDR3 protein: CAWTQGTWGYTF

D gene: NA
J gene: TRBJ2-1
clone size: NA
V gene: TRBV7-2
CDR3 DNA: TGTGCCAGCAGCTTAGCAATCGCAGTTTACAATGAGCAGTTCTTC
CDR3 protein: CASSLAIAVYNEQFF

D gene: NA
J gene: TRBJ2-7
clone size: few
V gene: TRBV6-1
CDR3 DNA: TGTGCCAGCAGTCCCCTCCGGACAGCCACCTACGAGCAGTACTTC
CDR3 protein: CASSPLRTATYEQYF

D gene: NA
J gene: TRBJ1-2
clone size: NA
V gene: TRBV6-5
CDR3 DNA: TGTGCCAGCACTCTAGGGGCAGGAACTAACTATGGCTACACCTTC
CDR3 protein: CASTLGAGTNYGYTF

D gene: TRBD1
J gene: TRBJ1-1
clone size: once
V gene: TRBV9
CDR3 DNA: TGTGCCAGCAGCGTAGATTTGACAGGGGGCTCTGGAGCTTTCTTT
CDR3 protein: CASSVDLTGGSGAFF

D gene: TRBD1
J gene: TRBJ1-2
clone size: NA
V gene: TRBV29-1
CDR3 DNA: TGCAGCGTTGCAACGACAGGGGCAAAGGGAAAGGGCTACACCTTC
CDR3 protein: CSVATTGAKGKGYTF

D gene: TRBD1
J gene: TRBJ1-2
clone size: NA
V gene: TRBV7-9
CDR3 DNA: TGTGCCAGCAGAAGTCCCGGGACAGGGTCGGCTGGCTACACCTTC
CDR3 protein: CASRSPGTGSAGYTF

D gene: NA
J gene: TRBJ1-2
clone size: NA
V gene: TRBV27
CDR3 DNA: TGTGCCAGCAGCGAACAGGGTAACTATGGCTACACCTTC
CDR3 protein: CASSEQGNYGYTF

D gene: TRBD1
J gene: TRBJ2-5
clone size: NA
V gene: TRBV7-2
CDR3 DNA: TGTGCCAGCAGCTTAATTCGCCGACAGGGAATAGCGCAGACCCAGTACTTC
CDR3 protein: CASSLIRRQGIAQTQYF

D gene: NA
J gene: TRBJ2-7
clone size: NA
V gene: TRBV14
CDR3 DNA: TGTGCCAGCAGCCAAGATCGGGACTACGAGCAGTACTTC
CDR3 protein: CASSQDRDYEQYF

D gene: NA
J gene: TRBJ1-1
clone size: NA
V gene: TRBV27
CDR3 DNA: TGTGCCAGCAGTACTCTGGGGCATACTGAAGCTTTCTTT
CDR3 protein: CASSTLGHTEAFF

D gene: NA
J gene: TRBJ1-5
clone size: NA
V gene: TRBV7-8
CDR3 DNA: TGTGCCAGCAGCCCGCCGGGGAGCAATCAGCCCCAGCATTTT
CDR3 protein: CASSPPGSNQPQHF

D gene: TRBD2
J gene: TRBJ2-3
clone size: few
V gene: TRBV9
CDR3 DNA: TGTGCCAGCAGCGTAGATCCTAGCGGGGTCACAGATACGCAGTATTTT
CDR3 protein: CASSVDPSGVTDTQYF

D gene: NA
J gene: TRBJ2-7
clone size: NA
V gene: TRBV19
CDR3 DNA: TGTGCCAGTACGGGCATGGGTTCGGGGTCCTACGAGCAGTACTTC
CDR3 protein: CASTGMGSGSYEQYF

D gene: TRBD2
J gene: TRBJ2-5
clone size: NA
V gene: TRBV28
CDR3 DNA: TGTGCCAGCAGCTGGGGGGGTCAAGAGACCCAGTACTTC
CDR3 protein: CASSWGGQETQYF

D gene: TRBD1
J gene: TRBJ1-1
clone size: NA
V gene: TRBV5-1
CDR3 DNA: TGCGCCAGCAGCCTCGCCGGGACAGGGGGCACTGAAGCTTTCTTT
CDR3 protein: CASSLAGTGGTEAFF

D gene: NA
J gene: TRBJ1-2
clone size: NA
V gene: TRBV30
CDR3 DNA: TGTGCCTGGAATCGGGTCGCCAGCGGCTACACCTTC
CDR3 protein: CAWNRVASGYTF

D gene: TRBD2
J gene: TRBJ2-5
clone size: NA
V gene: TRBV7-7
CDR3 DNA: TGTGCTAGCAGCCCAAGAGGCGCGGGGGTGGGGGAGCAGTACTTC
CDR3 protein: CASSPRGAGVGEQYF